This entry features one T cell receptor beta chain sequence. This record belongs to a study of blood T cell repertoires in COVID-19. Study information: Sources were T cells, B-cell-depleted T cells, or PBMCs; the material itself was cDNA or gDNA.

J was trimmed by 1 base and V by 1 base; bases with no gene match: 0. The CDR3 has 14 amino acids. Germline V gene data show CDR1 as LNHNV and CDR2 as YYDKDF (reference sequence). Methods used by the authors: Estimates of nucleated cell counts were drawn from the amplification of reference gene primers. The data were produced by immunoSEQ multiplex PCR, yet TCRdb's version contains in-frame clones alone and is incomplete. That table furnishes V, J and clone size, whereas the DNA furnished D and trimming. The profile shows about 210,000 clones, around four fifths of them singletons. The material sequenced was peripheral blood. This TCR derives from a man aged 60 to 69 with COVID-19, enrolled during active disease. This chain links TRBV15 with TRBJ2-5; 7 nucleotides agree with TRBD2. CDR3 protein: CATSRGGSQETQYF. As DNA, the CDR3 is TGTGCCACCAGCAGAGGCGGGAGCCAAGAGACCCAGTACTTC.